The TCR beta chain described here comes from a study of Ad26.COV2.S vaccination and SARS-CoV-2 variants. Study at large: Each vaccinee took Ad26.COV2.S intramuscularly, once or twice 56 days apart. General study results and limits: Vaccine recipients showed a spike-specific TCR breadth that was higher than in placebo recipients.

The repertoire was sequenced with immunoSEQ multiplex PCR; TCRdb's copy has only in-frame clones and lacks some. The table records 440,000 or so clones, about 92% of them present only once. Regarding this clone: Its antigen remains unknown.

This sample's treatment: over 15 received Ad26.COV2.S at low or high dose, single or two shots; about 5 received placebo; per-sample allocation not given. The samples were gathered on day 63 after the first injection of vaccine or placebo. An adult donor aged 18-55 years was enrolled in Boston. Ad26 vector vaccine expressed Wuhan-strain SARS-CoV-2 spike. The ends lost 1 base at V and 4 bases at J; junction bases unmatched: 7. This CDR3 is built from 16 residues. Germline assignment: CDR1 SGHTA and CDR2 FQGNSA. This sequence originates from a person aged 18-65 years who received the Ad26.COV2.S COVID-19 vaccine or a placebo. This material consisted of peripheral blood, taken in a trial of Ad26.COV2.S vaccine versus placebo. This chain joins TRBV7-2 and TRBJ2-3; TRBD1 aligns across 8 bases. CDR3 residues: CASSLGTGNLPDTQYF. In DNA, the CDR3 is TGTGCCAGCAGCTTAGGGACAGGGAACCTGCCAGATACGCAGTATTTT.